This entry describes one TCR beta chain. Antigen specificity is unknown. Trimming took 0 bases from V and 3 from J, leaving 18 bases between them. Germline CDR1 is MNHEY and CDR2 is SVGAGI. CDR3 size: 17 residues. One entry per CDR3 protein, called by TCRdb with MiXCR from the 5' RACE reads. The data show some 120,000 distinct CDR3 sequences, with roughly 13% seen just once and around 3% held by the top ten. This sample is drawn from a study of CD8 T cells in ankylosing spondylitis. Notes on the study in general: Earlier authors reported some of these motif variants in reactive arthritis synovial fluid and blood.

The source is a female donor with ankylosing spondylitis or in good health (not recorded which). The source material was blood, either unsorted or a sorted T cell fraction (not recorded which). V and J are TRBV6-5 and TRBJ2-7; D possibly corresponds to TRBD1 (6 bases). The CDR3: CASSYSYLRGSGYEQYF. CDR3 DNA sequence: TGTGCCAGCAGTTACTCGTACCTCAGGGGATCGGGCTACGAGCAGTACTTC.